This T cell receptor (beta chain) is from a study of blood T cell repertoires in COVID-19. Those enrolled, adults aged about 18 to 95 years, came from about two dozen US areas. In the source study's methods: How many nucleated cells were present was estimated from reference gene primer amplification. Method: immunoSEQ multiplex PCR; TCRdb's copy keeps in-frame clones and lacks some. That table supplies the V and J calls and clone size; D and trimming were determined from the DNA. The table has 200,000 to 250,000 clones, less than 90% seen once. CDR3 length equals 15 residues. The V gene lost 5 bases and the J gene lost 5 bases, with 19 bases spanning the gap. CDR1 MDHEN and CDR2 SYDVKM come from the germline V gene.

The TCR was taken from a woman aged 25 to 39 who had been exposed to COVID-19. The sequenced sample consisted of PBMCs or T cells enriched from blood (not recorded which). The genes are TRBV28 and TRBJ2-7, with a weak D call TRBD1 (6 bases). CDR3: CASSIDSRGMDEQYF. Written as DNA, the CDR3 is TGTGCCAGCAGTATCGACTCCAGGGGCATGGACGAGCAGTACTTC.